The sequence of this TCR beta chain was determined in a study of Graves' ophthalmopathy and Graves' hyperthyroidism. This CDR3 has 17 residues. The germline gives CDR1 ENHRY, CDR2 SYGVKD. Participants with hyperthyroidism, aged 18 to 65, were newly diagnosed with under 2 months' duration. Findings and limits, study-wide: The authors also found most expanded thyroid clonotypes above 0.001 frequency in blood.

Amplification of TCR beta CDR3 regions used RNA transcripts. After a first-round RT-PCR with HTBI primers, a second-round multiplex PCR was run. MiXCR, run by TCRdb on the multiplex PCR reads, gives a single entry per CDR3 protein. Counted here are over a million distinct CDR3 sequences, roughly 35% occurring once; the ten biggest clones make up around 10%. A remark on this clonotype: Its cognate antigen is unknown. A much larger clone lies one base from this, so it may be a read error.

This receptor was identified in an adult man with Graves' hyperthyroidism. The specimen sequenced was peripheral blood or thyroid tissue (not recorded which). This chain joins TRBV10-3 and TRBJ2-6, with 12 bases aligning to TRBD2. CDR3 DNA: TGTGCCATCAGCCGACTAGCGGGAGACTCTGGGGCCAACGTCCCGACTTTC. Amino acids: CAISRLAGDSGANVPTF.